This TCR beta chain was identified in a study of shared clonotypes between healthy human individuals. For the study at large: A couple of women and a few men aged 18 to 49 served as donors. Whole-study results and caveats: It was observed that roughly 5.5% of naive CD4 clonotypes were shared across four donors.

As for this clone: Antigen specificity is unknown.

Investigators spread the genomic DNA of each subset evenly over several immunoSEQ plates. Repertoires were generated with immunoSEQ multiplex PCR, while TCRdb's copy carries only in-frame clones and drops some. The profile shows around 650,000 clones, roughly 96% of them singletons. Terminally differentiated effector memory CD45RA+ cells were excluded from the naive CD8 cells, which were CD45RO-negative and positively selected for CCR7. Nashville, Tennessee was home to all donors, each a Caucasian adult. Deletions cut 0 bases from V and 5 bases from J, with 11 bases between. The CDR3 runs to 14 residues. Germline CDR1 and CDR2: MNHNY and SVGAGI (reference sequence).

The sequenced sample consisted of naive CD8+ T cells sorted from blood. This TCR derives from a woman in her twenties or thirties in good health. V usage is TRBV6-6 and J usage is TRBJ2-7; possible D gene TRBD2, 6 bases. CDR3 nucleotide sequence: TGTGCCAGCAGTTACTCGGGTCTAGCGCACGAGCAGTACTTC. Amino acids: CASSYSGLAHEQYF.